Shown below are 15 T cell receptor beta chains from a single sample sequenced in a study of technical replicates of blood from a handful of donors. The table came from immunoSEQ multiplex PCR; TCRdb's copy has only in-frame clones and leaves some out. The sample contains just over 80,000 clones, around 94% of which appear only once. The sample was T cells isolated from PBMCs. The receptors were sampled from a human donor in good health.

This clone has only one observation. CDR3 loop: CASSFGDSFTGELFF. CDR3 DNA: TGTGCCAGCAGCTTTGGGGACTCATTCACCGGGGAGCTGTTTTTT. The chain has TRBV13 and TRBJ2-2; a weak D match, TRBD2 (6 bases). CDR3 length: 15 residues. The V and J ends lost 3 bases and 4 bases respectively, with 12 bases between them. From germline, CDR1 is PRHDT and CDR2 FYEKMQ (reference sequence).

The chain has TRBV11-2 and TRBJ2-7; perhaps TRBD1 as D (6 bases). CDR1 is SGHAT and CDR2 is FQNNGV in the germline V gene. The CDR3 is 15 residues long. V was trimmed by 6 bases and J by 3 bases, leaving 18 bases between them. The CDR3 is CASSPQGPYYYEQYF. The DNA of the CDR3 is TGTGCCAGCAGTCCACAGGGACCCTACTACTACGAGCAGTACTTC.

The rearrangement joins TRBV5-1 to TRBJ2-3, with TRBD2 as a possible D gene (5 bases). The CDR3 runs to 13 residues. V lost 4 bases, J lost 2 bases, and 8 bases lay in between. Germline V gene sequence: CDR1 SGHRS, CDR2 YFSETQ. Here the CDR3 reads CASSGRVTDTQYF. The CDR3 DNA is TGCGCCAGCAGCGGGCGGGTCACAGATACGCAGTATTTT.

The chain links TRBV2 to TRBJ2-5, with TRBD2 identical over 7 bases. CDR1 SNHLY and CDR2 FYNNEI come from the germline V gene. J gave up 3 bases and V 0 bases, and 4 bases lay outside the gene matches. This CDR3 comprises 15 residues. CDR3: CASSEAGREKETQYF. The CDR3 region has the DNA TGTGCCAGCAGTGAAGCTGGGAGGGAGAAAGAGACCCAGTACTTC.

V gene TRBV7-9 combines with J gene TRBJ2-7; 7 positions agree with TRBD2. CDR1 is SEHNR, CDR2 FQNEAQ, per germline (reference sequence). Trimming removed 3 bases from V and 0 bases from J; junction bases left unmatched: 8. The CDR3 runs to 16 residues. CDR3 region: CASSFGSGASSYEQYF. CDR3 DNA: TGTGCCAGCAGCTTTGGGAGCGGGGCGAGCTCCTACGAGCAGTACTTC.

The CDR3 DNA is TGTGCCACGACTGCTTCTGGGGCCAACGTCCTGACTTTC. It codes for CATTASGANVLTF. The chain couples TRBV19 to TRBJ2-6; unclear D gene. Germline CDR1 LNHDA, CDR2 SQIVND (reference sequence). This CDR3 spans 13 amino acids. Trimming left V 10 bases short and J 1 base short, with 8 bases between.

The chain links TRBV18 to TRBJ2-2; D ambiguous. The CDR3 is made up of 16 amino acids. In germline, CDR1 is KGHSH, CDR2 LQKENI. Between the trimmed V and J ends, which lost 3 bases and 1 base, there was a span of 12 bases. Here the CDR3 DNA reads TGTGCCAGCTCACCCGACATTCACATGAACACCGGGGAGCTGTTTTTT. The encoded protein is CASSPDIHMNTGELFF.

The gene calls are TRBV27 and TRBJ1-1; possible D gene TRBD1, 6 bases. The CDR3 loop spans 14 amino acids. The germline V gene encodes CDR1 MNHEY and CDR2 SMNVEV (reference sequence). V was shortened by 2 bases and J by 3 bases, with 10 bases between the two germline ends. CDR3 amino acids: CASSLGGAYTEAFF. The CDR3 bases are TGTGCCAGCAGTTTAGGGGGGGCGTACACTGAAGCTTTCTTT.

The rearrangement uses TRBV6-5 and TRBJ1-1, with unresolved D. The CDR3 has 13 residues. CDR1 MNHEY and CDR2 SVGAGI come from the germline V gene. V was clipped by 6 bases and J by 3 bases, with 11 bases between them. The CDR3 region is CASSLGTYTEAFF. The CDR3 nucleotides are TGTGCCAGCAGCCTTGGCACCTACACTGAAGCTTTCTTT.

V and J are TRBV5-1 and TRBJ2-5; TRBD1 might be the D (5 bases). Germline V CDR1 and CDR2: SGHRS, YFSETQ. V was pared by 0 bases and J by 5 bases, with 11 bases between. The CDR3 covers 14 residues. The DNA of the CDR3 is TGCGCCAGCAGCTTGGGGGGCATGATGGAGACCCAGTACTTC. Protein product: CASSLGGMMETQYF.

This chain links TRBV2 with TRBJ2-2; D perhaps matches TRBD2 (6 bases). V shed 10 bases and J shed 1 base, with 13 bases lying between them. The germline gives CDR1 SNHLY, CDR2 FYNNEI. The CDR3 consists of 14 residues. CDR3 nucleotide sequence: TGTGCCACCTCGGGGCGGGAGAACACCGGGGAGCTGTTTTTT. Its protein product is CATSGRENTGELFF.

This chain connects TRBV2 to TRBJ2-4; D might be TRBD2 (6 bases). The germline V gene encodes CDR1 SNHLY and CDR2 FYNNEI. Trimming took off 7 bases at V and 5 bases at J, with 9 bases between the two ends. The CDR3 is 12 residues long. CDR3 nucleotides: TGTGCCAGCATGGCTAGCGAAAACATTCAGTACTTC. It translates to CASMASENIQYF.

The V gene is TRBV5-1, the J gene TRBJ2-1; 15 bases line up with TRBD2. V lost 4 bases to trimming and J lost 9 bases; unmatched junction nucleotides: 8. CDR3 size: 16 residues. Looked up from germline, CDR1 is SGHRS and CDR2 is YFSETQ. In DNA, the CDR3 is TGCGCCAGCAGCCCTCGGACTAGCGGGAGGGAGGGTGAGCAGTTCTTC. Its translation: CASSPRTSGREGEQFF.

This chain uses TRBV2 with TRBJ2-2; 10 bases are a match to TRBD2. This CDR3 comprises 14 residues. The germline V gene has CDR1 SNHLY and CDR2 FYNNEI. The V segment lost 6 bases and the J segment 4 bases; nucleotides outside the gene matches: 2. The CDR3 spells CASRGLAFTGELFF. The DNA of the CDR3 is TGTGCCAGCAGGGGACTAGCGTTCACCGGGGAGCTGTTTTTT.

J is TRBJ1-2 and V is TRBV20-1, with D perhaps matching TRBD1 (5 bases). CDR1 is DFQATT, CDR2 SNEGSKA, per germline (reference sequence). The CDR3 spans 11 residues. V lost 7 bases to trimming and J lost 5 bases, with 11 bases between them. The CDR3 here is CSVRQIYGYTF. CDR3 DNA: TGCAGTGTCAGACAGATTTATGGCTACACCTTC.